These 7 T cell receptor beta chains originate from one sample sequenced in a study of regulatory T cells in long-lasting Graves disease. Regarding time point: newly diagnosed GD, antithyroid drugs for less than 3 months. Extracted RNA from PBMCs served as the source of the TCR library. Arm-PCR of CDR3 regions and iRepertoire HTBI primers were used to build TCR beta libraries. Each CDR3 protein is one row after TCRdb ran MiXCR on the multiplex PCR reads. The sample has some 600,000 distinct CDR3 sequences, roughly 15% seen once; the top ten hold about 12%. These data were likewise used in another study, on T cells in Graves' hyperthyroidism and ophthalmopathy.

Material: peripheral blood mononuclear cells (PBMCs), obtained at new diagnosis, from a patient treated with antithyroid drugs. The receptors derive from a man between 18 and 29 years old with Graves disease.

In this sample, this clonotype turned up a few times. The chain has TRBV12-3 or TRBV12-4 and TRBJ2-6; D call uncertain. The V end lost 5 bases, the J end lost 2 bases, and 13 bases lay between the germline ends. The CDR3 loop spans 16 amino acids. The chain's CDR3 is CASSPLLLAGANVLTF. The CDR3 DNA is TGTGCCAGCAGTCCCCTTTTGCTAGCTGGGGCCAACGTCCTGACTTTC.

This clonotype showed up just a few times. The V call is TRBV5-1, the J call TRBJ1-4; the D gene is possibly TRBD1 (5 bases). The ends were cut back, 5 bases at V and 5 bases at J, with 10 bases in the middle. The CDR3 loop spans 13 amino acids. Germline V CDR1 and CDR2: SGHRS, YFSETQ. The CDR3 loop reads CASSYDSNEKLFF. Here the CDR3 DNA reads TGCGCCAGCAGTTATGACAGCAATGAAAAACTGTTTTTT. The full variable domain, in which reference TRBV5-1 and TRBJ1-4 provide the parts outside the CDR3, is KAGVTQTPRYLIKTRGQQVTLSCSPISGHRSVSWYQQTPGQGLQFLFEYFSETQRNKGNFPGRFSGRQFSNSRSEMNVSTLELGDSALYLCASSYDSNEKLFFGSGTQLSVL.

This rearrangement joins TRBV5-6 to TRBJ1-1; D unresolved. This CDR3 is 16 amino acids long. Deletions cut 4 bases from V and 1 base from J, with 17 bases between. From germline, CDR1 is SGHDT and CDR2 YYEEEE. CDR3 loop: CASSHRPGNRNTEAFF. The CDR3 DNA reads TGTGCCAGCAGCCACAGACCGGGGAACCGGAACACTGAAGCTTTCTTT. The full variable domain, its missing parts supplied by reference TRBV5-6 and TRBJ1-1, is DAGVTQSPTHLIKTRGQQVTLRCSPKSGHDTVSWYQQALGQGPQFIFQYYEEEERQRGNFPDRFSGHQFPNYSSELNVNALLLGDSALYLCASSHRPGNRNTEAFFGQGTRLTVV.

The CDR3 spells CASSSTKTTTNEKLFF. CDR3 nucleotides: TGTGCCAGCAGCTCGACAAAAACTACAACTAATGAAAAACTGTTTTTT. The V call is TRBV7-9, the J call TRBJ1-4; D is uncertain. The V end lost 4 bases, the J end lost 0 bases, and 12 bases lay between the germline ends. Germline-derived CDR1 and CDR2 are SEHNR and FQNEAQ (reference sequence). This CDR3 contains 16 residues.

This clonotype was seen at least ten times. The V gene is TRBV2, the J gene TRBJ2-1, with D possibly being TRBD2 (5 bases). The CDR3 has 12 amino acids. The V gene lost 3 bases and the J gene lost 7 bases, with 7 bases spanning the gap. Germline CDR1 and CDR2: SNHLY and FYNNEI. The CDR3 nucleotides are TGTGCCAGCAGTGACCGCGGGAATGAGCAGTTCTTC. Protein product: CASSDRGNEQFF.

This clonotype has just a few counts. The rearrangement joins TRBV5-1 to TRBJ2-5; possibly TRBD2 for D (6 bases). The germline V gene encodes CDR1 SGHRS and CDR2 YFSETQ. The CDR3 is made up of 15 amino acids. The V gene lost 4 bases and the J gene lost 6 bases, with 19 bases spanning the gap. The CDR3 DNA follows: TGCGCCAGCAGCGTCCCGACTAGACCCTCCAAGACCCAGTACTTC. Its protein is CASSVPTRPSKTQYF.

The chain is built from TRBV11-2 and TRBJ2-1; perhaps TRBD2 as D (5 bases). Trimming removed 1 base from V and 6 bases from J, with 22 bases in between. CDR1 is SGHAT, CDR2 FQNNGV, per germline. The CDR3 sequence is 18 residues long. The DNA of the CDR3 is TGTGCCAGCAGCTTAGGCGGGCAACGCGGCCTCAGAGGCAATGAGCAGTTCTTC. It codes for CASSLGGQRGLRGNEQFF.